This T cell receptor (beta chain) was sequenced during a study of blood T cell repertoires in COVID-19. Across the whole study: The United States, Italy and Spain provided the acute and convalescent COVID-19 samples.

J gave up 3 bases and V 1 base, and 10 bases lay outside the gene matches. The CDR3 is made up of 16 amino acids. Germline assignment: CDR1 SGHDT and CDR2 YYEEEE. Clones were sequenced by immunoSEQ multiplex PCR, and TCRdb holds only the in-frame ones, with some missing. The sample has around 150,000 clones; around 79% are singletons. Sequencing was carried out using peripheral blood. The clonotype originates from a man aged 50-60 years with active or convalescent COVID-19. This rearrangement joins TRBV5-6 to TRBJ2-7; 7 bases fit TRBD1. CDR3 sequence reads: CASSLMVTTGVYEQYF. In nucleotides, the CDR3 is TGTGCCAGCAGCTTGATGGTTACTACAGGGGTCTACGAGCAGTACTTC.